The 30 T cell receptor beta chains below all came from one sample that was sequenced in a study of T cell repertoires in cytomegalovirus infection (dated by TCRdb to 2018 to 2020). The data were produced on an Illumina HiSeq 1500. TCRdb handled the public reads itself, with Q25 trimming in fastp and clone calling in MiXCR, and kept productive beta chains. Each record represents a unique CDR3 protein, reported with the most common genes and DNA among its rows. This sample is represented by under 200,000 distinct CDR3 sequences; roughly 27% of them were singletons. Just over 30% of the sample belongs to the ten largest clones. The sample consisted of PBMCs. The receptor set was obtained from a human donor in good health (CMV status not recorded). Some clones in this sample may be carry-over from other donors' samples.

This clonotype was picked up a small number of times. The chain has TRBV5-1 and TRBJ2-1; maybe TRBD2 (5 bases). The V end lost 3 bases, the J end lost 4 bases, and 17 bases lay between the germline ends. CDR3 size: 16 residues. The germline V gene encodes CDR1 SGHRS and CDR2 YFSETQ. In DNA form, the CDR3 reads TGCGCCAGCAGCTCGTCCTCGGGCCTAGCTTACAATGAGCAGTTCTTC. It encodes CASSSSSGLAYNEQFF.

J is TRBJ2-7 and V is TRBV6-2 or TRBV6-3, with D possibly being TRBD2 (6 bases). Germline V gene data show CDR1 as MNHEY and CDR2 as SVGEGT. The CDR3 is made up of 13 amino acids. Trimming took 1 base from V and 5 from J, leaving 9 bases between them. The CDR3 is CASSYYTGDEQYF. The CDR3, as DNA: TGTGCCAGCAGTTACTACACGGGGGACGAGCAGTACTTC.

This clonotype came up many times. The V call is TRBV7-2, the J call TRBJ1-3; D not resolved. Germline V gives CDR1 SGHTA, CDR2 FQGNSA. The CDR3 loop spans 14 amino acids. V was trimmed by 5 bases and J by 2 bases, leaving 10 bases between them. This CDR3 reads CASSTRRAGNTIYF. As DNA, the CDR3 is TGTGCCAGCAGCACTCGAAGAGCTGGAAACACCATATATTTT. The full variable domain, in which reference TRBV7-2 and TRBJ1-3 provide the parts outside the CDR3, is GAGVSQSPSNKVTEKGKDVELRCDPISGHTALYWYRQSLGQGLEFLIYFQGNSAPDKSGLPSDRFSAERTGGSVSTLTIQRTQQEDSAVYLCASSTRRAGNTIYFGEGSWLTVV.

This clonotype appeared a few times. The chain employs TRBV2 and TRBJ1-5; D possibly corresponds to TRBD1 (6 bases). V shed 5 bases and J shed 0 bases, with 11 bases lying between them. Germline lookup yields CDR1 SNHLY and CDR2 FYNNEI. The CDR3 sequence is 15 residues long. CDR3 residues: CASSLRTDSNQPQHF. The CDR3 bases are TGTGCCAGCAGTTTACGGACAGATAGCAATCAGCCCCAGCATTTT.

The gene calls are TRBV7-6 and TRBJ2-7; TRBD1 agrees at 7 bases. Trimming at V came to 5 bases and at J to 3 bases, leaving 10 bases not matched to a gene. Germline CDR1 reads SGHVS; CDR2 reads FNYEAQ. There are 15 residues in the CDR3. The DNA of the CDR3 is TGTGCCAGCAGCACCCGGGACAGATCTTTCTACGAGCAGTACTTC. Translation gives CASSTRDRSFYEQYF.

A few counts support this clonotype. This CDR3 reads CASSLAGRASEQYF. The DNA for the CDR3 is TGTGCCAGCAGCTTAGCTGGCAGGGCGTCCGAGCAGTACTTC. This chain uses TRBV7-2 with TRBJ2-7; perhaps TRBD1 as D (5 bases). Trimming took 0 bases from V and 6 from J, leaving 12 bases between them. Germline CDR1 SGHTA, CDR2 FQGNSA. This CDR3 contains 14 residues.

DNA of the CDR3: TGTGCCAGCAGTTCTAGACCTTCACCCCTCCACTTT. Its protein product is CASSSRPSPLHF. The chain combines TRBV12-3 or TRBV12-4 with TRBJ1-6; D is uncertain. V lost 4 bases and J 9 bases, leaving 7 bases between the germline ends. The CDR3 is made up of 12 amino acids.

This chain uses TRBV29-1 with TRBJ2-5; possible D gene TRBD1, 6 bases. Germline CDR1 reads SQVTM; CDR2 reads ANQGSEA. The germline V and J ends were trimmed by 5 bases and 2 bases, with 12 bases remaining between them. This CDR3 is built from 13 residues. The CDR3, as DNA: TGCAGCGTTTCTTGGACAGCGCAAGAGACCCAGTACTTC. Translating gives CSVSWTAQETQYF.

The chain recombines TRBV25-1 with TRBJ1-5, with no clear D. The CDR3 is 14 residues long. Germline CDR1 is MGHDK and CDR2 is SYGVNS. The germline V and J ends were trimmed by 3 bases and 5 bases, with 11 bases remaining between them. The CDR3 here is CASSDRIAYQPQHF. As DNA, the CDR3 is TGTGCCAGCAGTGACCGCATTGCATATCAGCCCCAGCATTTT.

This chain joins TRBV6-1 and TRBJ1-1; D is unclear. The V gene's germline CDR1 is MNHNS and CDR2 SASEGT. The ends were cut back, 2 bases at V and 1 base at J, with 14 bases in the middle. The CDR3 sequence is 16 residues long. CDR3 sequence: CASSELAVRGNTEAFF. CDR3 in DNA: TGTGCCAGCAGTGAATTGGCCGTCCGTGGGAACACTGAAGCTTTCTTT.

The chain has TRBV29-1 and TRBJ1-1; the D gene is possibly TRBD1 (6 bases). V was shortened by 7 bases and J by 1 base, with 10 bases between the two germline ends. The CDR3 is 12 residues long. The germline gives CDR1 SQVTM, CDR2 ANQGSEA. The CDR3: CSATQGNTEAFF. CDR3 bases: TGCAGCGCCACACAGGGGAACACTGAAGCTTTCTTT.

A remark on this clonotype: Its ends do not fully match the called genes, so a read error is possible. The chain combines TRBV7-3 with TRBJ1-6, with no clear D. Germline V gives CDR1 SGHTA, CDR2 FQGTGA. The CDR3 loop spans 14 amino acids. CDR3 coding DNA: TGTGCCAGCAGCTTAAGGGCCGAAAATTCACCCCTCGACTTT. This sequence encodes CASSLRAENSPLDF.

This clonotype was picked up a small number of times. The rearrangement uses TRBV7-8 and TRBJ1-6, with D unresolved. Trimming left V 6 bases short and J 7 bases short, with 10 bases between. Germline V gene data show CDR1 as SGHVS and CDR2 as FQNEAQ. CDR3 length: 13 residues. CDR3 in DNA: TGTGCCAGCAGTCAAATCCCAAATTCACCCCTCCACTTT. This gives the protein CASSQIPNSPLHF.

This rearrangement joins TRBV20-1 to TRBJ2-3; the match to TRBD1 covers 8 bases. CDR1 is DFQATT, CDR2 SNEGSKA, per germline (reference sequence). The V segment lost 3 bases and the J segment 5 bases; nucleotides outside the gene matches: 10. CDR3 length: 15 amino acids. DNA of the CDR3: TGCAGTGCTAGTCCGGGCCAGGGGGCCAAAGATACGCAGTATTTT. This translates into CSASPGQGAKDTQYF.

This clonotype came up many times. V is TRBV7-2 and J is TRBJ1-1; maybe TRBD1 (5 bases). Germline lookup yields CDR1 SGHTA and CDR2 FQGNSA. The CDR3 spans 13 residues. V dropped 2 bases and J dropped 8 bases, with 12 bases sitting between them. For the CDR3, the DNA is TGTGCCAGCAGCTTATTAGCCGGGGGGGAAGCTTTCTTT. This codes for CASSLLAGGEAFF.

In its sample, this clonotype was seen a few times. This rearrangement joins TRBV2 to TRBJ2-7; D gene uncertain. V was clipped by 7 bases and J by 0 bases, with 10 bases between them. In germline, CDR1 is SNHLY, CDR2 FYNNEI. The CDR3 totals 13 residues. The CDR3 loop reads CASTLGYSYEQYF. The CDR3 nucleotides read TGTGCCAGCACCCTAGGATACTCCTACGAGCAGTACTTC.

The chain joins TRBV6-6 to TRBJ2-2; 10 nucleotides align to TRBD1. The CDR3 runs 16 residues. V lost 5 bases, J lost 5 bases, and 8 bases stayed unmatched. CDR1 is MNHNY, CDR2 SVGAGI, per germline (reference sequence). CDR3 residues: CASSLLGTGDTGELFF. The CDR3 region has the DNA TGTGCCAGCAGTCTCCTCGGGACAGGGGATACCGGGGAGCTGTTTTTT.

V usage is TRBV2 and J usage is TRBJ1-2, with a tentative D call TRBD1 (6 bases). V dropped 5 bases and J dropped 5 bases, with 18 bases sitting between them. The CDR3 has 15 amino acids. Germline lookup yields CDR1 SNHLY and CDR2 FYNNEI. CDR3 amino acids: CASSPTQGQGYGYTF. DNA for the CDR3: TGTGCCAGCAGTCCGACCCAGGGGCAGGGTTATGGCTACACCTTC.

V gene TRBV23-1 combines with J gene TRBJ1-5; D not resolved. TRBV23-1 is an open reading frame whose function is uncertain. Trimming shortened V by 9 bases and J by 9 bases, and 6 bases separated the two germline ends. The CDR3 is 9 amino acids. Written as DNA, the CDR3 is TGCGCCAGGTCTTGGCCCCAGCATTTT. It specifies CARSWPQHF.

This clonotype was detected once. The chain employs TRBV5-4 and TRBJ2-3, with 8 bases identical to TRBD2. V shed 4 bases and J 6 bases; nucleotides not matched to a gene: 7. There are 14 residues in the CDR3. CDR1 is SGHNT, CDR2 YYREEE, per germline (reference sequence). CDR3 nucleotides: TGTGCCAGCAGCCCTGGGGCTAGCGGGGATACGCAGTATTTT. Its translation is CASSPGASGDTQYF.

This clonotype occurred many times. The genes are TRBV5-5 and TRBJ1-2; possible D gene TRBD1, 5 bases. The CDR3 contains 14 residues. Per germline, CDR1 SGHKS and CDR2 YYEKEE (reference sequence). V lost 0 bases, J lost 4 bases, and 10 bases lay in between. The CDR3 reads CASSLAGRAYGYTF. The CDR3 coding sequence is TGTGCCAGCAGCTTGGCAGGGAGAGCCTATGGCTACACCTTC.

The gene calls are TRBV2 and TRBJ1-1; no definite D call. CDR1 and CDR2 from the germline V gene are SNHLY and FYNNEI. The CDR3 contains 14 residues. Trimming left V 8 bases short and J 0 bases short, with 13 bases between. CDR3 DNA sequence: TGTGCCAGCCAACGAGTAAGTCTGAACACTGAAGCTTTCTTT. Residues: CASQRVSLNTEAFF.

This clonotype was recorded at least ten times. The V call is TRBV4-2, the J call TRBJ1-2; D is ambiguous. The germline V gene has CDR1 LGHNA and CDR2 YNFKEQ. CDR3 length: 15 residues. The V end lost 2 bases, the J end lost 5 bases, and 15 bases lay between the germline ends. The CDR3 sequence: CASSQSTSTSYGYTF. CDR3 nucleotides: TGTGCCAGCAGCCAATCAACTTCGACCAGTTATGGCTACACCTTC.

V gene TRBV11-2 combines with J gene TRBJ2-4, with TRBD1 as a possible D gene (5 bases). This CDR3 is built from 14 residues. Germline values: CDR1 SGHAT, CDR2 FQNNGV. Trimming removed 5 bases from V and 5 bases from J, with 13 bases in between. The CDR3 sequence is CASSPLGQQNIQYF. The CDR3 DNA follows: TGTGCCAGCAGCCCCTTGGGGCAGCAAAACATTCAGTACTTC.

This sequence joins TRBV12-3 or TRBV12-4 and TRBJ1-4, with D maybe TRBD1 (6 bases). The CDR3 runs to 14 residues. Trimming left V 3 bases short and J 8 bases short, with 13 bases between. CDR3: CASSLEGVAEKLFF. CDR3 coding DNA: TGTGCCAGCAGTTTGGAGGGGGTAGCAGAAAAACTGTTTTTT.

The table lists this clonotype with a few counts. The J gene is TRBJ2-4, the V gene TRBV25-1, with a possible D match to TRBD1 (5 bases). The V end was cut by 3 bases, the J end by 7 bases, with 13 bases between. The germline CDR1 and CDR2 sequences are MGHDK and SYGVNS. The CDR3 extends over 14 amino acids. The CDR3 reads CASSDQGYGNIQYF. The CDR3 DNA follows: TGTGCCAGCAGTGATCAGGGTTACGGGAACATTCAGTACTTC.

This clonotype was detected ten times or more. The gene calls are TRBV7-8 and TRBJ2-2; 13 bases match TRBD2. In germline, CDR1 is SGHVS, CDR2 FQNEAQ. This CDR3 region has 17 residues. The V gene end was trimmed by 4 bases and the J gene end by 7 bases; junction bases not matched to a gene: 9. The CDR3 coding sequence is TGTGCCAGCAGCTCCTCTACTAGCGGGGGGGCCGACGGGGAGCTGTTTTTT. The encoded protein is CASSSSTSGGADGELFF. The full variable domain, in which reference TRBV7-8 and TRBJ2-2 provide the parts outside the CDR3, is GAGVSQSPRYKVAKRGQDVALRCDPISGHVSLFWYQQALGQGPEFLTYFQNEAQLDKSGLPSDRFFAERPEGSVSTLKIQRTQQEDSAVYLCASSSSTSGGADGELFFGEGSRLTVL.

This clonotype was seen a few times. This chain uses TRBV5-1 with TRBJ1-2, with 7 bases identical to TRBD1. J gave up 8 bases and V 3 bases, and 7 bases lay outside the gene matches. Germline V lookup: CDR1 SGHRS, CDR2 YFSETQ. This CDR3 region has 13 residues. The chain's CDR3 is CASSYTGEEGYTF. CDR3 nucleotide sequence: TGCGCCAGCAGCTACACAGGGGAAGAGGGCTACACCTTC.

This chain joins TRBV20-1 and TRBJ2-5; 7 bases are shared with TRBD1. The CDR3 spans 14 residues. The germline V gene has CDR1 DFQATT and CDR2 SNEGSKA (reference sequence). The ends lost 1 base at V and 5 bases at J; junction bases unmatched: 7. The DNA for the CDR3 is TGCAGTGCTAGAGTTAAGGGGGCGCGGGAGACCCAGTACTTC. Translation: CSARVKGARETQYF.

This clonotype occurred a few times. This chain connects TRBV7-8 to TRBJ2-5; weak D call: TRBD2 (6 bases). V lost 5 bases and J lost 0, with 16 bases in between. Germline CDR1 is SGHVS and CDR2 is FQNEAQ. The CDR3 runs 16 residues. The CDR3: CASSPSRGMYQETQYF. In nucleotides, the CDR3 is TGTGCCAGCAGCCCTAGTCGGGGGATGTACCAAGAGACCCAGTACTTC.